This T cell receptor beta chain stems from a study of blood T cell repertoires in COVID-19. Study in general: Sources were T cells, B-cell-depleted T cells, or PBMCs; the material itself was cDNA or gDNA.

The length of the CDR3 is 15 residues. Trimming removed 8 bases from V and 0 bases from J, with 15 bases in between. Germline CDR1 MNHEY, CDR2 SMNVEV (reference sequence). Assay: immunoSEQ multiplex PCR; the TCRdb copy retains only in-frame clones and omits some. Of roughly 190,000 clones in the sample, about 90% were seen once. The sample was peripheral blood. The rearrangement joins TRBV27 to TRBJ2-3; D is possibly TRBD2 (5 bases). The TCR was taken from a man aged 60 to 69 with active or convalescent COVID-19. The CDR3 sequence is CASLPSEGSTDTQYF. CDR3 sequence (DNA): TGTGCCAGCCTCCCATCCGAGGGTAGCACAGATACGCAGTATTTT.